Many counts were recorded for the clone carrying this TCR beta chain. TCRdb redid the calling of the RT-PCR reads with MiXCR, one entry per CDR3 protein. Of almost 700,000 distinct CDR3 sequences listed, approximately 14% are singletons. This CDR3 region has 17 residues. From germline, CDR1 is PRHDT and CDR2 FYEKMQ (reference sequence). V lost 5 bases, J lost 1 base, and 10 bases stayed unmatched. This chain connects TRBV13 to TRBJ1-1, with 10 bases fitting TRBD1. This sequence originates from a female donor in good health, serving as a healthy control. Source material: memory CD4+ T cells from blood. The CDR3: CASSPPTGGQANTEAFF. CDR3 in DNA: TGTGCCAGCAGCCCCCCGACAGGGGGCCAGGCGAACACTGAAGCTTTCTTT. Complete variable domain (other parts from reference TRBV13 and TRBJ1-1): AAGVIQSPRHLIKEKRETATLKCYPIPRHDTVYWYQQGPGQDPQFLISFYEKMQSDKGSIPDRFSAQQFSDYHSELNMSSLELGDSALYFCASSPPTGGQANTEAFFGQGTRLTVV.